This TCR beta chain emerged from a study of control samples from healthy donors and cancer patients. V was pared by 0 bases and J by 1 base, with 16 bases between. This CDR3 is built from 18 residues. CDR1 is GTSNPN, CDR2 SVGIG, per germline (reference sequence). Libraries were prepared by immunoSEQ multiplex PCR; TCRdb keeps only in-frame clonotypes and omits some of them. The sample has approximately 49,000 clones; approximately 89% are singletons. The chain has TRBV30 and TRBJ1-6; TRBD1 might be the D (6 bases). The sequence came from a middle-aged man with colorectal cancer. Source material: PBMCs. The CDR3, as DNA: TGTGCCTGGAGTGTACACCGCCGCCAGGGGTCCTATAATTCACCCCTCCACTTT. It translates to CAWSVHRRQGSYNSPLHF.